These 29 T cell receptor beta chains were all obtained from the same sample, sequenced in a study of CXCR3-negative and CXCR3-positive naive CD8 T cells. No antigen is known for these receptors. Study results and limitations: More hydrophobic TRB CDR3s were found in CXCR3-positive naive cells than in CXCR3-negative naive cells.

The authors prepared UMI-labeled TRB cDNA libraries by 5' RACE. Each CDR3 protein gets one entry in TCRdb, which reprocessed the 5' RACE reads and gives no DNA. Its table records some 130,000 distinct CDR3 sequences. Sequencing was done on a sample of naive CXCR3+ CD8+ T cells from blood. The subset was: CD45RO-CCR7+CD27+CD95- naive CD8+ T cells expressing CXCR3 (TNR3+). Receptor source: a human donor in good health. Some clones in this sample may be carry-over from other donors' samples.

The CDR3 sequence: CASSWWGGSYEQYF. The gene calls are TRBV7-2 and TRBJ2-7. Germline V gives CDR1 SGHTA, CDR2 FQGNSA. There are 14 residues in the CDR3.

The chain is built from TRBV7-9 and TRBJ2-1; no DNA is available, so the TRBD1 call from TCRdb remains unchecked. The CDR3 is made up of 15 amino acids. Germline-derived CDR1 and CDR2 are SEHNR and FQNEAQ (reference sequence). The CDR3: CASSPEGAAYNEQFF. The full variable domain, in which reference TRBV7-9 and TRBJ2-1 provide the parts outside the CDR3, is DTGVSQNPRHKITKRGQNVTFRCDPISEHNRLYWYRQTLGQGPEFLTYFQNEAQLEKSRLLSDRFSAERPKGSFSTLEIQRTEQGDSAMYLCASSPEGAAYNEQFFGPGTRLTVL.

The chain uses TRBV7-9 and TRBJ1-4; TCRdb outputs TRBD1, but without DNA this stays unchecked. Germline V gene sequence: CDR1 SEHNR, CDR2 FQNEAQ (reference sequence). The length of the CDR3 is 15 residues. The CDR3: CASSTRTGWSEKLFF.

J is TRBJ2-7 and V is TRBV28; TCRdb's D gene call, TRBD2, goes unchecked for lack of DNA. This CDR3 is 16 amino acids long. Germline V gives CDR1 MDHEN, CDR2 SYDVKM. CDR3 sequence reads: CASRATGPESSYEQYF.

The chain has TRBV7-9 and TRBJ2-1; absent DNA, TCRdb's TRBD2 call cannot be checked. CDR1 SEHNR and CDR2 FQNEAQ come from the germline V gene (reference sequence). The CDR3 length is 18 residues. CDR3 region: CASSSGLAGGHFYNEQFF.

CDR3 in amino acids: CASSLAHPEQFF. The chain carries TRBV12-3 or TRBV12-4 and TRBJ2-1. The CDR3 covers 12 residues.

This rearrangement joins TRBV28 to TRBJ2-5; TCRdb proposes TRBD2, but this gene call is untestable without DNA. The germline gives CDR1 MDHEN, CDR2 SYDVKM. This CDR3 comprises 13 residues. The CDR3 loop reads CASRGSGIETQYF.

The chain joins TRBV5-1 to TRBJ2-1; TCRdb names TRBD1, which stays unverified in the absence of DNA. The CDR3 is 17 residues long. Per the germline V gene, CDR1 is SGHRS and CDR2 is YFSETQ. The CDR3 sequence is CASSTYAAGTGANEQFF. Supplemented by reference TRBV5-1 and TRBJ2-1, the full variable domain reads KAGVTQTPRYLIKTRGQQVTLSCSPISGHRSVSWYQQTPGQGLQFLFEYFSETQRNKGNFPGRFSGRQFSNSRSEMNVSTLELGDSALYLCASSTYAAGTGANEQFFGPGTRLTVL.

The rearrangement links TRBV12-3 or TRBV12-4 to TRBJ2-1; TCRdb picks TRBD1, but there is no DNA to check that call. The CDR3 length is 14 residues. CDR3 sequence: CASSYSIGGHEQFF.

The chain recombines TRBV10-2 with TRBJ1-1; the D call of TRBD1 rests on TCRdb alone, since no DNA is present to check it. From germline, CDR1 is WSHSY and CDR2 SAAADI. The CDR3 consists of 16 residues. This CDR3 is CASSEYPQGLNTEAFF.

The J gene is TRBJ1-1, the V gene TRBV4-2; TCRdb's D gene call, TRBD1, goes unchecked for lack of DNA. The germline CDR1 and CDR2 sequences are LGHNA and YNFKEQ. The length of the CDR3 is 16 residues. The CDR3: CASSQASAGASIEAFF.

The chain is built from TRBV13 and TRBJ2-7; TCRdb's D call of TRBD1 is untestable without DNA. Germline CDR1 PRHDT, CDR2 FYEKMQ (reference sequence). The CDR3 consists of 16 residues. CDR3 region: CASKDRDTESSYEQYF.

The chain joins TRBV5-1 to TRBJ2-3; TCRdb lists TRBD1, though no DNA is available to test this call. The CDR3 consists of 16 residues. Germline values: CDR1 SGHRS, CDR2 YFSETQ. Here the CDR3 reads CASSFMAGQGTDTQYF. The complete variable domain, with remaining parts taken from reference TRBV5-1 and TRBJ2-3, reads KAGVTQTPRYLIKTRGQQVTLSCSPISGHRSVSWYQQTPGQGLQFLFEYFSETQRNKGNFPGRFSGRQFSNSRSEMNVSTLELGDSALYLCASSFMAGQGTDTQYFGPGTRLTVL.

This chain links TRBV7-6 with TRBJ2-2. CDR1 is SGHVS, CDR2 FNYEAQ, per germline. The CDR3 has 14 amino acids. CDR3 loop: CASSLDAGTGELFF.

The chain's CDR3 is CASRGQGLTEAFF. V usage is TRBV6-2 or TRBV6-3 and J usage is TRBJ1-1; absent DNA, TCRdb's TRBD1 call cannot be checked. The CDR3 has 13 residues. The V gene's germline CDR1 is MNHEY and CDR2 SVGEGT.

This chain links TRBV3-1 with TRBJ2-3; checking the TCRdb D call of TRBD2 is not possible without DNA. Germline assignment: CDR1 LGHDT and CDR2 YNNKEL (reference sequence). The CDR3 totals 17 residues. CDR3 sequence reads: CASSQDLRGEVTDTQYF.

The chain links TRBV29-1 to TRBJ2-3. The CDR3 is made up of 13 amino acids. Germline CDR1 is SQVTM and CDR2 is ANQGSEA. CDR3: CSVEDPVTDTQYF.

V is TRBV29-1 and J is TRBJ2-2. The CDR3 runs to 15 residues. Germline V CDR1 and CDR2: SQVTM, ANQGSEA. The CDR3 reads CSVEVSGFDTGELFF.

The chain recombines TRBV12-3 or TRBV12-4 with TRBJ1-1. The CDR3 has 14 amino acids. CDR3 protein: CASRHGQANTEAFF.

The rearrangement links TRBV5-8 to TRBJ2-7; with no DNA, the TCRdb D assignment of TRBD2 cannot be verified. This CDR3 contains 16 residues. CDR1 SGHTS and CDR2 YDEGEE come from the germline V gene. The CDR3 spells CASSLFQREPSYEQYF.

The J gene is TRBJ1-2, the V gene TRBV9. The CDR3 consists of 14 residues. The V gene's germline CDR1 is SGDLS and CDR2 YYNGEE. Here the CDR3 reads CASSVEQIDYGYTF.

This chain joins TRBV4-1 and TRBJ2-7. Per the germline V gene, CDR1 is MGHRA and CDR2 is YSYEKL. This CDR3 comprises 15 residues. This CDR3 reads CASSQVWGISYEQYF.

The J gene is TRBJ2-5, the V gene TRBV4-2. The germline gives CDR1 LGHNA, CDR2 YNFKEQ. The CDR3 is 15 residues long. CDR3: CASSQDFRTRETQYF.

V and J are TRBV7-3 and TRBJ2-3; TCRdb selects TRBD2, and the lack of DNA leaves this call unchecked. In germline, CDR1 is SGHTA, CDR2 FQGTGA. CDR3 length: 16 residues. The CDR3 is CASSLDGTTSTDTQYF.

The chain combines TRBV20-1 with TRBJ2-1; TCRdb lists TRBD2, though no DNA is available to test this call. From germline, CDR1 is DFQATT and CDR2 SNEGSKA (reference sequence). The CDR3 consists of 13 residues. CDR3 residues: CSAPLAGLDEQFF.

The chain carries TRBV29-1 and TRBJ2-7; TCRdb selects TRBD1, and the lack of DNA leaves this call unchecked. The CDR3 loop spans 14 amino acids. Looked up from germline, CDR1 is SQVTM and CDR2 is ANQGSEA. The CDR3 spells CSVEFWGRSYEQYF.

The J gene is TRBJ2-3, the V gene TRBV2; there is no DNA to check the TCRdb D call of TRBD1. The germline gives CDR1 SNHLY, CDR2 FYNNEI. The length of the CDR3 is 13 residues. The chain's CDR3 is CASIPMSSDTQYF.

V gene TRBV7-9 combines with J gene TRBJ2-7. Per germline, CDR1 SEHNR and CDR2 FQNEAQ (reference sequence). The CDR3 is 15 residues long. The CDR3 protein is CASSLLPPTDFEQYF.

This chain uses TRBV15 with TRBJ2-1; TCRdb's D call of TRBD2 is untestable without DNA. The length of the CDR3 is 16 residues. Per the germline V gene, CDR1 is LNHNV and CDR2 is YYDKDF (reference sequence). The CDR3 here is CATSLNRPGPGGMQFF.